The 14 T cell receptor beta chains below were found in one sample sequenced in a study of CXCR3-negative and CXCR3-positive naive CD8 T cells. UMI labels and 5' RACE were used to prepare the TRB cDNA libraries. TCRdb processed the 5' RACE reads again and assigns one entry to each CDR3 protein, with no DNA. The sample table sets out 100,000 to 150,000 distinct CDR3 sequences. The sample taken for sequencing was naive CXCR3- CD8+ T cells from blood. Subset of the sample: CD45RO-CCR7+CD27+CD95- naive CD8+ T cells lacking CXCR3 (TNR3-). The receptors come from a human donor in good health. Some clones in this sample may be carry-over from other donors' samples.

The CDR3 protein is CSVVVGAPSPTGQGYEQYF. V gene TRBV29-1 combines with J gene TRBJ2-7; TCRdb names TRBD1, which stays unverified in the absence of DNA. This CDR3 contains 19 residues. CDR1 is SQVTM and CDR2 is ANQGSEA in the germline V gene.

V usage is TRBV29-1 and J usage is TRBJ2-1; the TCRdb D gene call, TRBD2, has no DNA to confirm it. CDR1 and CDR2 from the germline V gene are SQVTM and ANQGSEA. The CDR3 has 14 amino acids. The CDR3 here is CSVLTSGGGNEQFF.

V is TRBV4-2 and J is TRBJ2-1; TCRdb proposes TRBD2, but this gene call is untestable without DNA. The CDR3 runs to 16 residues. Germline CDR1 reads LGHNA; CDR2 reads YNFKEQ. The CDR3 sequence: CASSWRGTSGDHEQFF.

This chain joins TRBV15 and TRBJ2-1; with no DNA, the TCRdb D assignment of TRBD2 cannot be verified. Germline V gives CDR1 LNHNV, CDR2 YYDKDF (reference sequence). The CDR3 has 18 amino acids. This CDR3 reads CATSRGGGLPARGNEQFF.

The rearrangement joins TRBV7-3 to TRBJ1-1; checking the TCRdb D call of TRBD1 is not possible without DNA. The CDR3 has 18 amino acids. CDR1 is SGHTA and CDR2 is FQGTGA in the germline V gene. The CDR3 protein is CASSLRQGYLRANTEAFF.

The rearrangement uses TRBV27 and TRBJ1-4; lacking DNA, the TRBD1 call made by TCRdb goes unchecked. CDR1 and CDR2 from the germline V gene are MNHEY and SMNVEV (reference sequence). This CDR3 comprises 12 residues. CDR3 sequence reads: CASSLFGGKLFF.

This chain joins TRBV15 and TRBJ2-5; TCRdb's D gene call, TRBD1, goes unchecked for lack of DNA. The germline gives CDR1 LNHNV, CDR2 YYDKDF (reference sequence). There are 13 residues in the CDR3. The CDR3 here is CATTNRDRETQYF.

J is TRBJ1-2 and V is TRBV4-3; no DNA is available, so the TRBD1 call from TCRdb remains unchecked. Germline V CDR1 and CDR2: LGHNA, YSLEER. This CDR3 has 16 amino acids. CDR3 region: CASSQDIGQVSYGYTF.

The chain combines TRBV20-1 with TRBJ2-5. The CDR3 covers 15 residues. Germline-derived CDR1 and CDR2 are DFQATT and SNEGSKA (reference sequence). The CDR3 here is CSARTPSTYQETQYF.

V and J are TRBV7-9 and TRBJ2-3; absent DNA, TCRdb's TRBD2 call cannot be checked. CDR1 and CDR2 (germline): SEHNR, FQNEAQ (reference sequence). This CDR3 has 16 amino acids. The CDR3 protein is CASSPGLAVRGDTQYF.

This CDR3 reads CASSHPSAIQETQYF. V gene TRBV7-8 combines with J gene TRBJ2-5; the D call from TCRdb, TRBD1, cannot be confirmed without DNA. The CDR3 is 15 residues long. The germline CDR1 and CDR2 sequences are SGHVS and FQNEAQ.

The rearrangement uses TRBV28 and TRBJ1-5. This CDR3 has 15 residues. The V gene's germline CDR1 is MDHEN and CDR2 SYDVKM. The CDR3 loop is CASSPAQTPDQPQHF.

The rearrangement joins TRBV19 to TRBJ2-5; there is no DNA to check the TCRdb D call of TRBD1. The CDR3 extends over 14 amino acids. The germline V gene encodes CDR1 LNHDA and CDR2 SQIVND (reference sequence). Here the CDR3 reads CASSIGTAQETQYF.

The chain combines TRBV20-1 with TRBJ2-7. The CDR3 extends over 15 amino acids. Germline V gene data show CDR1 as DFQATT and CDR2 as SNEGSKA (reference sequence). The CDR3 spells CSAISDDSFSYEQYF.